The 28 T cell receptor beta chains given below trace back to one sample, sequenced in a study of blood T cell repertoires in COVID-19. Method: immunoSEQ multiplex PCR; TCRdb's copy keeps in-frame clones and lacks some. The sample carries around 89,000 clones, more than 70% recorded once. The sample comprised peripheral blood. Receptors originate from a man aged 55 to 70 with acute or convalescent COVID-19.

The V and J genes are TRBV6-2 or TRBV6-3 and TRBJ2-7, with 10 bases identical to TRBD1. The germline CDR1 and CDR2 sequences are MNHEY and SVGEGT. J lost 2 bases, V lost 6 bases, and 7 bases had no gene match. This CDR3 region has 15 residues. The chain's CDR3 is CASSHTGTGAYEQYF. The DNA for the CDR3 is TGTGCCAGCAGCCACACCGGGACAGGGGCCTACGAGCAGTACTTC.

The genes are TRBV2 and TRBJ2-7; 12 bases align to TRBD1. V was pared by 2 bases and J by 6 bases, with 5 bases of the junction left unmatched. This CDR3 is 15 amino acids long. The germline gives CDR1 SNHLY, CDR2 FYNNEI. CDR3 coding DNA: TGTGCCAGCAGTGAAATTGGGACAGGGGGCAGCGAGCAGTACTTC. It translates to CASSEIGTGGSEQYF. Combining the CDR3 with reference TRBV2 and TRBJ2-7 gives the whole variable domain EPEVTQTPSHQVTQMGQEVILRCVPISNHLYFYWYRQILGQKVEFLVSFYNNEISEKSEIFDDQFSVERPDGSNFTLKIRSTKLEDSAMYFCASSEIGTGGSEQYFGPGTRLTVT.

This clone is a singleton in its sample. CDR3 sequence: CATAEGTGDTGELFF. CDR3 in DNA: TGTGCCACCGCCGAGGGGACAGGGGACACCGGGGAGCTGTTTTTT. The chain joins TRBV24-1 to TRBJ2-2; 10 nucleotides line up with TRBD1. Germline V gene sequence: CDR1 KGHDR, CDR2 SFDVKD. This CDR3 has 15 amino acids. The J segment lost 3 bases and the V segment lost 9 bases, leaving 6 bases of the junction unmatched.

The DNA of the CDR3 is TGTGCCAGCAGCTTAGGGGCGGACAGCCTTAATTCACCCCTCCACTTT. It encodes CASSLGADSLNSPLHF. V usage is TRBV7-9 and J usage is TRBJ1-6; weak D call: TRBD1 (6 bases). Deletions cut 1 base from V and 6 bases from J, with 13 bases between. The CDR3 spans 16 residues. The germline V gene has CDR1 SEHNR and CDR2 FQNEAQ (reference sequence).

The CDR3 protein is CASSRQGRYGYTF. The CDR3 bases are TGTGCCAGCAGCCGACAGGGAAGGTATGGCTACACCTTC. The chain has TRBV3-1 (or the pseudogene TRBV3-2) and TRBJ1-2; 7 bases match TRBD1. This CDR3 is built from 13 residues. Germline assignment: CDR1 LGHDT and CDR2 YNNKEL (reference sequence). V dropped 4 bases and J dropped 5; count of bases not matched to a gene: 4.

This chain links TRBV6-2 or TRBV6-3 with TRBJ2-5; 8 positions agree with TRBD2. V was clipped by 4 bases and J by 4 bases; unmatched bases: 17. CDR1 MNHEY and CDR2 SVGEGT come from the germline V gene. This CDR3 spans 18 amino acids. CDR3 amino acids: CASSFLLRGSGGAETQYF. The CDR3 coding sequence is TGTGCCAGCAGTTTCCTCCTTCGAGGCAGCGGGGGCGCAGAGACCCAGTACTTC.

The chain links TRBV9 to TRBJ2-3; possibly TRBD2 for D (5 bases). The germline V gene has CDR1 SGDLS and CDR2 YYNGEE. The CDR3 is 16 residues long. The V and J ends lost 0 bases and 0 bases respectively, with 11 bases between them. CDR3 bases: TGTGCCAGCAGCGTAGCTGGACTGTATAGCACAGATACGCAGTATTTT. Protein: CASSVAGLYSTDTQYF.

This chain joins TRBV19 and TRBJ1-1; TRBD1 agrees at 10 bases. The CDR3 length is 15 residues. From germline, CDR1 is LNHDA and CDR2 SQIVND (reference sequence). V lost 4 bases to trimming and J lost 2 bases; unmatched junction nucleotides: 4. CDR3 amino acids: CASSRMTGGNTEAFF. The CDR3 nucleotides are TGTGCCAGTAGTAGGATGACAGGGGGCAACACTGAAGCTTTCTTT.

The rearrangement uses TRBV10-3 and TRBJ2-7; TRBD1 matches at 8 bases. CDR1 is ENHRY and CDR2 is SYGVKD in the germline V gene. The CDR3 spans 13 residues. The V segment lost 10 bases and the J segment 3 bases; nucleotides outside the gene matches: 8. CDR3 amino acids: CATTLGQGYEQYF. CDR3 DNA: TGTGCCACCACCCTAGGACAGGGCTACGAGCAGTACTTC.

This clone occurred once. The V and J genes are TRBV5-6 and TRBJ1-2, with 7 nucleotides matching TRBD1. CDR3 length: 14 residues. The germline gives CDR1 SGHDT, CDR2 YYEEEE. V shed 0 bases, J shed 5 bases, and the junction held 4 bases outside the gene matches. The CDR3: CASSLDGTAYGYTF. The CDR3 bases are TGTGCCAGCAGCTTGGATGGGACAGCTTATGGCTACACCTTC. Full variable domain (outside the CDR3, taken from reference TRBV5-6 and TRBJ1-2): DAGVTQSPTHLIKTRGQQVTLRCSPKSGHDTVSWYQQALGQGPQFIFQYYEEEERQRGNFPDRFSGHQFPNYSSELNVNALLLGDSALYLCASSLDGTAYGYTFGSGTRLTVV.

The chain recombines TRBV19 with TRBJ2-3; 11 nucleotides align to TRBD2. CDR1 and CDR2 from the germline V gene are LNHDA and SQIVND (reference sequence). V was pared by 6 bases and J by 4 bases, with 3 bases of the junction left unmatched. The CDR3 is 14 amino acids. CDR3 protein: CASRLAGAPDTQYF. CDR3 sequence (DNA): TGTGCCAGTAGACTAGCGGGAGCCCCAGATACGCAGTATTTT.

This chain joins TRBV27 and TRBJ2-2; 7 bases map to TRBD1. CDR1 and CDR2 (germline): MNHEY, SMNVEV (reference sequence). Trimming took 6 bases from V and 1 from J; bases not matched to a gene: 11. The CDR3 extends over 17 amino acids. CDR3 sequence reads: CASSPLMTGMNTGELFF. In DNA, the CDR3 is TGTGCCAGCAGCCCCCTGATGACAGGGATGAACACCGGGGAGCTGTTTTTT.

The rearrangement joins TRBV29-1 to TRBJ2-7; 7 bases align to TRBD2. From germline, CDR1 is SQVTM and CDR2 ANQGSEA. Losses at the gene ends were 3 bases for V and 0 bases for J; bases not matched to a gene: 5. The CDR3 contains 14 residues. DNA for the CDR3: TGCAGCGTTGATAGCGGGCCTAGCTCCTACGAGCAGTACTTC. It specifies CSVDSGPSSYEQYF.

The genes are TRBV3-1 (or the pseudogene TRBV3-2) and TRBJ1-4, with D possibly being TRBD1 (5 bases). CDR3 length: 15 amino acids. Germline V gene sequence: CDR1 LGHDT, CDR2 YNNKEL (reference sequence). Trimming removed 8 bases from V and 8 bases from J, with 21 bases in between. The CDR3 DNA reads TGTGCCAGCGAGACGGGGGGGAGACAGAGGGAAAAACTGTTTTTT. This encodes CASETGGRQREKLFF.

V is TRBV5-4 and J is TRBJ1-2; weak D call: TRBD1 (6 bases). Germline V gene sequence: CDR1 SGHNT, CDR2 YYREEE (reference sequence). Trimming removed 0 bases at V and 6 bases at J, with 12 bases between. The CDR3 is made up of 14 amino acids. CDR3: CASSLATGQHGYTF. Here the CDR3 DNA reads TGTGCCAGCAGCTTGGCGACAGGCCAACATGGCTACACCTTC.

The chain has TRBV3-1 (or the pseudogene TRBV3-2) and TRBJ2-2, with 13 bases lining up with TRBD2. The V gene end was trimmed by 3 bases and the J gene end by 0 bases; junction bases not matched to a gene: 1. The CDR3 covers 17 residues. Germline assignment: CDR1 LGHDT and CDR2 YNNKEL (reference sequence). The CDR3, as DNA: TGTGCCAGCAGCCAGGGGACTAGCGGGACGAACACCGGGGAGCTGTTTTTT. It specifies CASSQGTSGTNTGELFF.

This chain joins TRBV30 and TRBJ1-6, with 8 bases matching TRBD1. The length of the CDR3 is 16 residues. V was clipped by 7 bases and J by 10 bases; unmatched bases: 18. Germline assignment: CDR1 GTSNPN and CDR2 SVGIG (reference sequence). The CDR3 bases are TGTGCCTCCCCCCAACTACAGGGGGGAGAAGGGTCACCCCTCCACTTT. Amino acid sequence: CASPQLQGGEGSPLHF.

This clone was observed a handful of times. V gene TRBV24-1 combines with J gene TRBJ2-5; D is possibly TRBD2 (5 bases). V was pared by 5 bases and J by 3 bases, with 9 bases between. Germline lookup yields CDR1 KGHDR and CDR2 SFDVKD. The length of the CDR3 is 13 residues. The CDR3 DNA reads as TGTGCCACCAGTGTGGGTAGCGAAGAGACCCAGTACTTC. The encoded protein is CATSVGSEETQYF.

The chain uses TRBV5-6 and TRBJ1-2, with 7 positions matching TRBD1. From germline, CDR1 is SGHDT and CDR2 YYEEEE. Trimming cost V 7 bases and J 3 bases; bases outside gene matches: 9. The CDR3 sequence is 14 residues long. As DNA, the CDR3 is TGTGCCAGCCGATCGACAGGGTGGGACTATGGCTACACCTTC. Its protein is CASRSTGWDYGYTF.

In DNA, the CDR3 is TGCAGTGCTAGTAAAGGGGCCGGGGAGCTGTTTTTT. It codes for CSASKGAGELFF. The chain recombines TRBV20-1 with TRBJ2-2, with D maybe TRBD1 (5 bases). V was trimmed by 3 bases and J by 6 bases, leaving 8 bases between them. Looked up from germline, CDR1 is DFQATT and CDR2 is SNEGSKA (reference sequence). The CDR3 has 12 residues.

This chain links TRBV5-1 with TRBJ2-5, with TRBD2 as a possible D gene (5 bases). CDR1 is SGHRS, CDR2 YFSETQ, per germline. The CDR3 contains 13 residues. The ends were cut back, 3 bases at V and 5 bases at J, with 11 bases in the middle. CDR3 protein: CASSSAGRETQYF. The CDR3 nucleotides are TGCGCCAGCAGCTCGGCGGGCAGGGAGACCCAGTACTTC.

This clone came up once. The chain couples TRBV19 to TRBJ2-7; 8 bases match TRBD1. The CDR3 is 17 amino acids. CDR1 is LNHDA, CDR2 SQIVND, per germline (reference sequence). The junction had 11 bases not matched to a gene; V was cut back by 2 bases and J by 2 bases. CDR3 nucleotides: TGTGCCAGTAGTATATGGCCCAGGGGGCGCAGCCCCTACGAGCAGTACTTC. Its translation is CASSIWPRGRSPYEQYF.

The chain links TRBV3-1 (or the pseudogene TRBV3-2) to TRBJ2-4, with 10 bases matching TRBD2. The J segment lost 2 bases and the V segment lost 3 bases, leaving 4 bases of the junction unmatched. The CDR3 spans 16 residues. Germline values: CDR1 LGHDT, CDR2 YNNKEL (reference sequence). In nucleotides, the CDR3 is TGTGCCAGCAGCCACCTAGCGGGGGACTCCAAAAACATTCAGTACTTC. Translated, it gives CASSHLAGDSKNIQYF.

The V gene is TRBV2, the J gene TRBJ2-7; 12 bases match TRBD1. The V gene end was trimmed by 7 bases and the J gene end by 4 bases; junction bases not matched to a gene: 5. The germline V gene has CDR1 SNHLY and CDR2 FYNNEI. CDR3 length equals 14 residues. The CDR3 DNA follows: TGTGCCAGCAACCCGGGACAGGGGGCATACGAGCAGTACTTC. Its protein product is CASNPGQGAYEQYF.

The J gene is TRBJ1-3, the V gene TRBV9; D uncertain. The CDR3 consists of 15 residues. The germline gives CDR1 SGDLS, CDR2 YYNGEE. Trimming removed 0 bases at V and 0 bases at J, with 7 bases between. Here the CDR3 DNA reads TGTGCCAGCAGCGTAGCGGCGGACTCTGGAAACACCATATATTTT. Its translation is CASSVAADSGNTIYF.

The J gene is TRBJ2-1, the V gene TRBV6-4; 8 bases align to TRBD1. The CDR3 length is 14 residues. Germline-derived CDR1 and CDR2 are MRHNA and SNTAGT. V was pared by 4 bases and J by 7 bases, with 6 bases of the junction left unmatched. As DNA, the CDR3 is TGTGCCAGCAGTGCCGGACAGGGACTTAATGAGCAGTTCTTC. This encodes CASSAGQGLNEQFF.

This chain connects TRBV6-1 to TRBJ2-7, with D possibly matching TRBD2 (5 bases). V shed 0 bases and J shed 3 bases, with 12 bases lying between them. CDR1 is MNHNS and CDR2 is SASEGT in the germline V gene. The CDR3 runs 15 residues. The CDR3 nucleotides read TGTGCCAGCAGTGAAGCCCAGCGGCTAGACTACGAGCAGTACTTC. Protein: CASSEAQRLDYEQYF.

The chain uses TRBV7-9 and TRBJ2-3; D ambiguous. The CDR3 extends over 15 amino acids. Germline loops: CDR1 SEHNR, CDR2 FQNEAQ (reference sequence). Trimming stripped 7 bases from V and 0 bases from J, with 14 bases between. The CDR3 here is CASKPSGTSTDTQYF. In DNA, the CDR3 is TGTGCCAGCAAACCGTCCGGTACTAGCACAGATACGCAGTATTTT.